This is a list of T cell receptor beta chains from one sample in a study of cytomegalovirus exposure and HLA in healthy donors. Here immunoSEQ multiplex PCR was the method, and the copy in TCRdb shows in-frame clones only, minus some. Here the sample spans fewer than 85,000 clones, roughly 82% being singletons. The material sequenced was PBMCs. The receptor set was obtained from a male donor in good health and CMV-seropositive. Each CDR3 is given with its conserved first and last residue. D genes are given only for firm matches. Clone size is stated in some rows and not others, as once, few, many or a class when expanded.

CAWSNQGSYEQYF	TGTGCCTGGAGCAATCAGGGTTCGTACGAGCAGTACTTC	NA	TRBV30	NA	TRBJ2-7
CASSLVGGGTEAFF	TGTGCCAGCAGTTTGGTAGGGGGAGGGACTGAAGCTTTCTTT	NA	TRBV28	NA	TRBJ1-1
CASSLFEEETQYF	TGTGCCAGCTCACTCTTTGAGGAAGAGACCCAGTACTTC	NA	TRBV18	once	TRBJ2-5
CSVEAPGNNYGYTF	TGCAGCGTGGAAGCCCCAGGAAATAACTATGGCTACACCTTC	NA	TRBV29-1	NA	TRBJ1-2
CASSQGGRVYYEQYF	TGTGCCAGCAGTCAAGGGGGACGGGTTTATTACGAGCAGTACTTC	NA	TRBV28	NA	TRBJ2-7
CASSVEGEANEKLFF	TGTGCCAGCAGCGTAGAAGGGGAGGCTAATGAAAAACTGTTTTTT	NA	TRBV9	NA	TRBJ1-4
CASSWTSGSNEQFF	TGTGCCAGCAGCTGGACTAGCGGGAGCAATGAGCAGTTCTTC	TRBD2	TRBV11-2	NA	TRBJ2-1
CAISLDSSNEKLFF	TGTGCCATCAGTTTGGACAGCTCTAATGAAAAACTGTTTTTT	NA	TRBV10-3	NA	TRBJ1-4
CASSLPPYEQYF	TGCGCCAGCAGCTTGCCCCCTTACGAGCAGTACTTC	NA	TRBV5-1	NA	TRBJ2-7
CSVEGTGDDEKLFF	TGCAGCGTTGAAGGGACAGGCGACGATGAAAAACTGTTTTTT	TRBD1	TRBV29-1	few	TRBJ1-4
CASAGETQETQYF	TGCGCCAGCGCCGGGGAGACCCAAGAGACCCAGTACTTC	NA	TRBV4-1	NA	TRBJ2-5
CASRGLAGGYEQYF	TGTGCCAGCAGGGGACTAGCGGGGGGCTACGAGCAGTACTTC	TRBD2	TRBV27	NA	TRBJ2-7
CASSQLWAGGASCFF	NA	NA	TRBV4-3	NA	TRBJ1-1
CASSDGTGGDYEQYF	TGCGCCAGCAGCGATGGGACAGGGGGCGATTACGAGCAGTACTTC	TRBD1	TRBV5-1	NA	TRBJ2-7
CASSPASLAGVGDTQYF	TGTGCCAGCAGCCCTGCCTCCCTAGCGGGAGTTGGAGATACGCAGTATTTT	TRBD2	TRBV5-4	NA	TRBJ2-3
CASSITQGPRNTIYF	TGTGCCAGCAGCATTACACAGGGCCCTCGAAACACCATATATTTT	NA	TRBV28	few	TRBJ1-3
CASSLAGGIGEQYF	TGTGCCAGCAGCTTGGCCGGGGGGATCGGCGAGCAGTACTTC	TRBD2	TRBV5-6	NA	TRBJ2-7
CASTTRGTQYF	TGTGCCAGCACTACGCGGGGGACCCAGTACTTC	NA	TRBV6-1	NA	TRBJ2-5
CATDAGGGQPQHF	TGTGCCACCGACGCGGGGGGTGGTCAGCCCCAGCATTTT	NA	TRBV18	NA	TRBJ1-5
CASSPGLASSYEQYF	TGTGCCAGCTCACCGGGACTAGCGTCATCCTACGAGCAGTACTTC	TRBD2	TRBV18	NA	TRBJ2-7
CASSNVRVNTEAFF	TGTGCCAGCAGTAACGTACGGGTGAACACTGAAGCTTTCTTT	NA	TRBV28	NA	TRBJ1-1
CASSQTPSSNQPQHF	TGTGCCAGCAGCCAAACCCCCAGTAGCAATCAGCCCCAGCATTTT	NA	TRBV4-2	NA	TRBJ1-5
CASSIGRMGTGELFF	TGTGCCAGTAGTATCGGCAGGATGGGCACCGGGGAGCTGTTTTTT	NA	TRBV19	NA	TRBJ2-2
CATSRDLNQPQHF	TGTGCCACCAGCAGAGATCTAAATCAGCCCCAGCATTTT	NA	TRBV15	NA	TRBJ1-5
CASSPALGGRGYGYTF	TGTGCCAGCAGCCCAGCCCTGGGGGGTAGGGGCTATGGCTACACCTTC	NA	TRBV7-9	NA	TRBJ1-2
CASSVIAGGDNEQFF	TGTGCCAGCAGCGTTATAGCGGGGGGGGACAATGAGCAGTTCTTC	TRBD2	TRBV7-3	NA	TRBJ2-1
CAWISSRRSYNSPLHF	TGTGCCTGGATCTCTTCGAGGCGCTCCTATAATTCACCCCTCCACTTT	NA	TRBV30	NA	TRBJ1-6
CASSRGTGGVDTQYF	TGTGCCAGTAGTCGCGGGACAGGGGGAGTAGATACGCAGTATTTT	TRBD1	TRBV19	NA	TRBJ2-3
CASSMWDSLKNTEAFF	TGTGCCAGTAGTATGTGGGACAGCTTAAAGAACACTGAAGCTTTCTTT	TRBD1	TRBV19	NA	TRBJ1-1
CASSLVGTGLRGANVLTF	TGTGCCAGCAGCTTAGTAGGGACAGGGCTTAGGGGGGCCAACGTCCTGACTTTC	TRBD1	TRBV7-2	NA	TRBJ2-6
CATSRDIYTGNEKLFF	TGTGCCACCAGCAGAGATATCTATACGGGTAATGAAAAACTGTTTTTT	NA	TRBV15	once	TRBJ1-4
CASSPSSGTGAYEQYF	TGCGCCAGCAGCCCTTCTTCCGGGACAGGGGCCTACGAGCAGTACTTC	TRBD1	TRBV4-3	NA	TRBJ2-7
CASSPDRNHYGYTF	TGCGCCAGCAGCCCGGACAGGAACCACTATGGCTACACCTTC	TRBD1	TRBV4-1	NA	TRBJ1-2
CASSQDQGASGRTSYEQYF	TGCGCCAGCAGCCAAGATCAGGGGGCTAGCGGGAGAACTTCCTACGAGCAGTACTTC	TRBD2	TRBV4-1	NA	TRBJ2-7
CASSLSEGTTVFF	TGTGCCAGCAGCTTGAGTGAGGGGACTACAGTGTTTTTT	NA	TRBV5-8	NA	TRBJ1-4
CASSFTSGSVYNEQFF	TGCGCCAGCAGCTTTACTAGCGGGAGTGTCTACAATGAGCAGTTCTTC	TRBD2	TRBV5-1	NA	TRBJ2-1
CASSRTELDGYTF	TGTGCCAGCAGCAGGACTGAACTGGATGGCTACACCTTC	NA	TRBV7-9	NA	TRBJ1-2
CASRATSNPYEQYF	TGTGCCAGCAGGGCGACTAGCAACCCCTACGAGCAGTACTTC	TRBD2	TRBV6-6	NA	TRBJ2-7
CASSEEAGRNYEQYF	TGTGCCAGCAGTGAGGAAGCCGGGAGGAACTACGAGCAGTACTTC	TRBD2	TRBV6-4	NA	TRBJ2-7
CSIEQDSETQYF	TGCAGCATAGAGCAGGATTCGGAGACCCAGTACTTC	NA	TRBV29-1	NA	TRBJ2-5
CASSPNRPGGGGANVLTF	TGTGCCAGCTCACCAAATCGGCCAGGGGGAGGTGGGGCCAACGTCCTGACTTTC	NA	TRBV18	few	TRBJ2-6
CASSLQGNLREQYF	TGTGCCAGTAGTCTACAGGGTAATCTGCGCGAGCAGTACTTC	NA	TRBV19	NA	TRBJ2-7
CASSPTGVGRTEAFF	TGTGCCAGCAGTCCAACAGGGGTGGGGCGGACTGAAGCTTTCTTT	TRBD1	TRBV5-6	NA	TRBJ1-1
CASSPRSSGYYNEQFF	TGTGCCAGCAGCCCCCGGAGTAGCGGATACTACAATGAGCAGTTCTTC	NA	TRBV7-6	NA	TRBJ2-1
CASSEPSGRALGNEQFF	TGTGCCAGCAGTGAGCCTAGCGGGAGGGCCTTAGGAAATGAGCAGTTCTTC	TRBD2	TRBV25-1	NA	TRBJ2-1
CASSRPSGSSYEQYF	TGTGCCAGTAGTCGCCCTAGCGGGAGCTCCTACGAGCAGTACTTC	TRBD2	TRBV19	NA	TRBJ2-7
CASSAARDIKKDTEAFF	TGCGCCAGCAGCGCCGCCCGGGACATTAAGAAGGACACTGAAGCTTTCTTT	NA	TRBV5-1	once	TRBJ1-1
CASSVALGGRSTDTQYF	TGTGCCAGCAGCGTAGCTCTTGGCGGGAGAAGCACAGATACGCAGTATTTT	TRBD2	TRBV9	NA	TRBJ2-3
CASVPGGGGVTDTQYF	TGCGCCAGCGTCCCCGGCGGCGGGGGAGTCACAGATACGCAGTATTTT	TRBD2	TRBV5-1	NA	TRBJ2-3
CASGGQGGASGNTIYF	TGTGCCAGCGGGGGACAGGGGGGGGCCTCTGGAAACACCATATATTTT	TRBD1	TRBV7-9	NA	TRBJ1-3
CSSSPGRETQYF	TGTTCCAGCAGCCCAGGGAGGGAGACCCAGTACTTC	NA	TRBV7-9	NA	TRBJ2-5
CASSLGGGGEAFF	TGCGCCAGCAGCTTGGGGGGGGGCGGTGAGGCTTTCTTT	NA	TRBV5-1	NA	TRBJ1-1
CASSAGNSGNTIYF	TGTGCCAGCAGCGCCGGGAACTCTGGAAACACCATATATTTT	NA	TRBV9	once	TRBJ1-3